This T cell receptor beta chain was retrieved from a study of T cells after yellow fever vaccination. Notes on this clonotype: The antigen is not known.

Study observations and caveats: A small share of clonotypes appeared in both CD4 and CD8 compartments. Peak timing came faster in the weaker secondary response, day 5 versus 15. There was a possibility that FACS-sorted repertoires contained abundant clonotypes contaminating from the bulk population.

A process of 5'RACE template switching, which added a universal primer site and UMIs, was used to make TCR cDNA. TCRdb ran MiXCR on the 5' RACE reads and lists one entry per CDR3 protein. The table records 300,000 or so distinct CDR3 sequences, around 7.3% of them present only once. The V gene's germline CDR1 is SGHKS and CDR2 YYEKEE (reference sequence). Between the trimmed V and J ends, which lost 1 base and 1 base, there was a span of 14 bases. CDR3 length: 16 amino acids. This chain connects TRBV5-5 to TRBJ2-5; possibly TRBD1 for D (6 bases). This TCR derives from a man aged 18 to 30 who received the YFV17D yellow fever vaccine. The specimen comprised PBMCs, sampled more than 40 days after the first yellow fever vaccination. Here the CDR3 DNA reads TGTGCCAGCAGCTTGTCAGCTGGACAGTCCCAAGAGACCCAGTACTTC. This encodes CASSLSAGQSQETQYF.